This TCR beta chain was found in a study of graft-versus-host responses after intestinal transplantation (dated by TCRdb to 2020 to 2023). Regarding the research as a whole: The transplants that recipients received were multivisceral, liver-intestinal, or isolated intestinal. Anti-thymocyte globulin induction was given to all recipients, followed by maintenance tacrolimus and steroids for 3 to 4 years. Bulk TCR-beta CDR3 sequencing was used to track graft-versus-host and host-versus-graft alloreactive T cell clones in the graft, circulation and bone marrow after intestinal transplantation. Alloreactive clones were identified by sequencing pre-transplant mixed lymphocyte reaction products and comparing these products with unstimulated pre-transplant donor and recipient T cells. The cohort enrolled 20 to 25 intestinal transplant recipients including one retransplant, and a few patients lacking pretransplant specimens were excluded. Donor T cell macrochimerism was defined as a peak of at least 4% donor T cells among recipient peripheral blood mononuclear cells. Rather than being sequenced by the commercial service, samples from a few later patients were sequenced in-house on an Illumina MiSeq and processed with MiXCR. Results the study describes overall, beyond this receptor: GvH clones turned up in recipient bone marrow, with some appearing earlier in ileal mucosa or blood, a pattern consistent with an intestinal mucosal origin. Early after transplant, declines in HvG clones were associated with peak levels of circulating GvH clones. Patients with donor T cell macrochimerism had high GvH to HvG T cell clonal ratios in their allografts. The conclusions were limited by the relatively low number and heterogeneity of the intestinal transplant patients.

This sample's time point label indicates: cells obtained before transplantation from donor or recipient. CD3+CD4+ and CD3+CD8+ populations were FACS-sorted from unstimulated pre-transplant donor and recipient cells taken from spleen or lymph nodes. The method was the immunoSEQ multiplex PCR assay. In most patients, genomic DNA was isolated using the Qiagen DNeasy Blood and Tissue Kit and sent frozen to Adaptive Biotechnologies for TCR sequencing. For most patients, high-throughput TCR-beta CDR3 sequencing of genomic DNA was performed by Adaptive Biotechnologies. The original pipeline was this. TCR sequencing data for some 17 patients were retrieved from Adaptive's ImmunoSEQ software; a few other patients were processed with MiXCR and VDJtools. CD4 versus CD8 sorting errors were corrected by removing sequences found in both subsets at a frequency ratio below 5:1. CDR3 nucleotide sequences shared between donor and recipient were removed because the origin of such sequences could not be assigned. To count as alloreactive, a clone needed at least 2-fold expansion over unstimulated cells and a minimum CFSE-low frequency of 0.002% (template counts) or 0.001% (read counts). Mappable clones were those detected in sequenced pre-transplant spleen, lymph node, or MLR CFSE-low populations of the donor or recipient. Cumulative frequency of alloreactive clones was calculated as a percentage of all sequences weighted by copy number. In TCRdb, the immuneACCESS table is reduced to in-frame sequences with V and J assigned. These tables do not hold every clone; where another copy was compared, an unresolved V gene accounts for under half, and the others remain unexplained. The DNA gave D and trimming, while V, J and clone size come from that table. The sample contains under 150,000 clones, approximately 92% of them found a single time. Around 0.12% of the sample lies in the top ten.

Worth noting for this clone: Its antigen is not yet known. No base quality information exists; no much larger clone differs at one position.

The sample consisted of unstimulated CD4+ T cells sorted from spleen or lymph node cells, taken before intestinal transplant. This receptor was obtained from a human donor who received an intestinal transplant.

The CDR3 reads CASSDGRPWDEQYF. The nucleotide sequence is given as TGTGCCAGCAGCGACGGGAGGCCATGGGACGAGCAGTACTTC. Recombination joined TRBV7-6 with TRBJ2-7, and TRBD2 matches 7 of the central bases. The germline V gene sets CDR1 to SGHVS and CDR2 to FNYEAQ. V lost 5 bases and J lost 5 bases, and the count of bases not matched to a germline gene is 9. Inclusive of the bounding cysteine and phenylalanine, the CDR3 is 14 residues long. The only DNA kept is the CDR3, 42 bases in frame from the first base.